A single sample gave rise to the 23 T cell receptor beta chains below, sequenced in a study of cytomegalovirus exposure and HLA in healthy donors. Amplification used 60 Vbeta primers and 13 Jbeta primers. Clones were sequenced by immunoSEQ multiplex PCR, and TCRdb holds only the in-frame ones, with some missing. The sample includes about 140,000 clones, around 75% of them seen just once. The material sequenced was PBMCs. The receptors stem from a woman in her 30s in good health and CMV-seronegative.

The chain is built from TRBV7-2 and TRBJ2-1, with D possibly matching TRBD2 (5 bases). Germline CDR1 SGHTA, CDR2 FQGNSA. V shed 8 bases and J shed 9 bases, with 11 bases lying between them. This CDR3 contains 11 residues. The CDR3 nucleotides read TGTGCCAGCGGGAGCTTTGTTGAGCAGTTCTTC. Its translation: CASGSFVEQFF.

The chain carries TRBV7-3 and TRBJ2-5; 8 bases line up with TRBD2. CDR1 SGHTA and CDR2 FQGTGA come from the germline V gene. The CDR3 is 15 amino acids. Trimming cost V 1 base and J 5 bases; bases outside gene matches: 6. As DNA, the CDR3 is TGTGCCAGCAGCTTAATGAGCGGGGGATCTGAGACCCAGTACTTC. Protein product: CASSLMSGGSETQYF.

This clone was seen a handful of times. This chain connects TRBV2 to TRBJ2-7, with D possibly TRBD2 on 6 matching bases. The germline CDR1 and CDR2 sequences are SNHLY and FYNNEI. Trimming pared 2 bases from V and 4 bases from J, leaving 15 bases between. The CDR3 runs 15 residues. CDR3 nucleotides: TGTGCCAGCAGTGAACCCCGAGTAGGAGGGTACGAGCAGTACTTC. Its protein is CASSEPRVGGYEQYF.

This sequence joins TRBV5-4 and TRBJ1-3; D might be TRBD1 (5 bases). In germline, CDR1 is SGHNT, CDR2 YYREEE (reference sequence). CDR3 length equals 17 residues. V dropped 4 bases and J dropped 3 bases, with 20 bases sitting between them. The chain's CDR3 is CASSRGGPTSLGNTIYF. In nucleotides, the CDR3 is TGTGCCAGCAGCCGCGGGGGACCGACCTCTCTTGGAAACACCATATATTTT.

The chain recombines TRBV13 with TRBJ2-7; 12 nucleotides line up with TRBD1. CDR1 is PRHDT, CDR2 FYEKMQ, per germline (reference sequence). The CDR3 is 16 amino acids. Trimming removed 5 bases from V and 4 bases from J; junction bases left unmatched: 9. This chain's CDR3 is CASSSSGTGGSYEQYF. The CDR3 coding sequence is TGTGCCAGCAGCAGTTCCGGGACAGGGGGCTCGTACGAGCAGTACTTC. Based on the CDR3 plus reference TRBV13 and TRBJ2-7, the full variable domain is AAGVIQSPRHLIKEKRETATLKCYPIPRHDTVYWYQQGPGQDPQFLISFYEKMQSDKGSIPDRFSAQQFSDYHSELNMSSLELGDSALYFCASSSSGTGGSYEQYFGPGTRLTVT.

The chain uses TRBV7-8 and TRBJ1-6; D may be TRBD1 (5 bases). The CDR3 covers 15 residues. The V end was cut by 10 bases, the J end by 7 bases, with 20 bases between. Germline values: CDR1 SGHVS, CDR2 FQNEAQ. CDR3 coding DNA: TGTGCCACCTCGATTACGGGGGACGTGAATTCACCCCTCCACTTT. Amino acid sequence: CATSITGDVNSPLHF.

This clone has more than one count but fewer than ten. The chain joins TRBV21-1 to TRBJ2-1; no check of the table's D call, TRBD2, against the DNA was made. TRBV21-1 is reported as a pseudogene. The CDR3 covers 18 residues. As DNA, the CDR3 is TGTGCCAGCAGCAAAGATGGGCTCGGGGTAGCGGGAGTAAATGAGCAGTTCTTC. Translated, it gives CASSKDGLGVAGVNEQFF.

V is TRBV7-8 and J is TRBJ1-2; 7 nucleotides match TRBD1. Germline lookup yields CDR1 SGHVS and CDR2 FQNEAQ. The CDR3 is made up of 15 amino acids. The ends lost 4 bases at V and 5 bases at J; junction bases unmatched: 10. CDR3 coding DNA: TGTGCCAGCAGCTCCCCGCAGGGGGTAAAATATGGCTACACCTTC. Translated, it gives CASSSPQGVKYGYTF.

This sequence joins TRBV6-5 and TRBJ2-5; 11 bases are a match to TRBD1. Germline-derived CDR1 and CDR2 are MNHEY and SVGAGI. The CDR3 is 16 residues long. Germline trimming cut 3 bases from V and 5 bases from J; bases unmatched to any gene: 8. The CDR3 here is CASSYEGQGATETQYF. CDR3 in DNA: TGTGCCAGCAGTTATGAAGGACAGGGGGCTACCGAGACCCAGTACTTC.

The chain has TRBV6-5 and TRBJ1-2, with 8 nucleotides matching TRBD1. The CDR3 is 14 residues long. CDR1 is MNHEY, CDR2 SVGAGI, per germline. V lost 6 bases and J lost 7; bases outside the gene matches: 10. CDR3 in DNA: TGTGCCAGCAGGCGTGACAGGGGTTACCGTGGCTACACCTTC. Translation gives CASRRDRGYRGYTF.

The chain uses TRBV7-2 and TRBJ2-3; 12 bases match TRBD2. V was clipped by 0 bases and J by 5 bases; unmatched bases: 6. The CDR3 is made up of 17 amino acids. Germline lookup yields CDR1 SGHTA and CDR2 FQGNSA. For the CDR3, the DNA is TGTGCCAGCAGCTTAGCGAGGCTAGCGGGGGGGGGAGATACGCAGTATTTT. Protein product: CASSLARLAGGGDTQYF.

V is TRBV11-3 and J is TRBJ2-7, with 8 bases fitting TRBD1. CDR3 length equals 14 residues. CDR1 SGHNT and CDR2 YENEEA come from the germline V gene. With V trimmed by 5 bases and J by 5 bases, 8 bases remained unmatched. CDR3 sequence: CASSPGGLDNEQYF. CDR3 nucleotide sequence: TGTGCCAGCAGCCCAGGGGGCTTGGACAACGAGCAGTACTTC.

The chain links TRBV28 to TRBJ2-7; 9 nucleotides line up with TRBD1. CDR3 length equals 16 residues. V was pared by 4 bases and J by 0 bases, with 7 bases of the junction left unmatched. CDR1 and CDR2 (germline): MDHEN, SYDVKM. CDR3 residues: CASSSPGQGHSYEQYV. The CDR3 DNA follows: TGTGCCAGCAGTTCGCCGGGACAGGGTCACTCCTACGAGCAGTACGTC.

The gene calls are TRBV28 and TRBJ2-3; a weak D match, TRBD2 (6 bases). Germline V gene data show CDR1 as MDHEN and CDR2 as SYDVKM. This CDR3 contains 15 residues. Deletions cut 4 bases from V and 4 bases from J, with 15 bases between. CDR3 residues: CASSSLGLSSDTQYF. The CDR3 nucleotides are TGTGCCAGCAGTTCCCTGGGACTGAGTTCAGATACGCAGTATTTT.

With regard to this clone: Because the CDR3's place on the DNA is in doubt, the DNA is left out and the CDR3 is given as listed by TCRdb. The chain uses TRBV5-1 and TRBJ2-4; the tabulated D call, TRBD1, remains unverified against the DNA. The CDR3 has 12 amino acids, counting both end residues. The germline V gene encodes CDR1 SGHRS and CDR2 YFSETQ. The CDR3 here is CASSFGQGASYF.

The gene calls are TRBV5-1 and TRBJ2-3; TRBD2 matches 12 bases. Trimming took 3 bases from V and 5 from J; bases not matched to a gene: 7. This CDR3 spans 16 amino acids. Germline loops: CDR1 SGHRS, CDR2 YFSETQ. The CDR3 protein is CASSSPSGGAKDTQYF. The CDR3 DNA reads as TGCGCCAGCAGCTCCCCTAGCGGGGGGGCGAAAGATACGCAGTATTTT. Full variable domain (missing parts from reference TRBV5-1 and TRBJ2-3): KAGVTQTPRYLIKTRGQQVTLSCSPISGHRSVSWYQQTPGQGLQFLFEYFSETQRNKGNFPGRFSGRQFSNSRSEMNVSTLELGDSALYLCASSSPSGGAKDTQYFGPGTRLTVL.

The CDR3 sequence is CASSEDRGGNQPQHF. In DNA, the CDR3 is TGTGCCAGCAGTGAAGACAGGGGCGGGAATCAGCCCCAGCATTTT. V is TRBV2 and J is TRBJ1-5; 7 bases fit TRBD1. Germline CDR1 is SNHLY and CDR2 is FYNNEI. J was trimmed by 4 bases and V by 1 base; bases with no gene match: 4. The CDR3 is 15 amino acids.

The chain recombines TRBV28 with TRBJ1-2, with D hard to call. The CDR3 spans 14 residues. From germline, CDR1 is MDHEN and CDR2 SYDVKM. Trimming shortened V by 5 bases and J by 4 bases, and 14 bases separated the two germline ends. The CDR3 is CASSTPGRPYGYTF. CDR3 bases: TGTGCCAGCAGTACGCCGGGTCGGCCCTATGGCTACACCTTC.

V and J are TRBV4-1 and TRBJ1-5, with TRBD1 matching over 7 bases. This CDR3 has 14 amino acids. Trimming removed 4 bases from V and 7 bases from J; junction bases left unmatched: 7. Germline CDR1 MGHRA, CDR2 YSYEKL. CDR3 sequence: CASSPTQGEQPQHF. The DNA for the CDR3 is TGCGCCAGCAGCCCTACCCAGGGGGAGCAGCCCCAGCATTTT.

This clone was counted only a few times. V gene TRBV27 combines with J gene TRBJ2-7; the match to TRBD2 covers 11 bases. Unmatched junction bases numbered 6, after V lost 5 bases and J lost 0 bases. Per germline, CDR1 MNHEY and CDR2 SMNVEV (reference sequence). The CDR3 is 16 residues long. The CDR3 DNA sequence: TGTGCCAGCAGTCACGGACTAGCGGGCAGCTCCTACGAGCAGTACTTC. This translates into CASSHGLAGSSYEQYF.

The chain uses TRBV10-3 and TRBJ1-5; a weak D match, TRBD1 (5 bases). The CDR3 is made up of 13 amino acids. V was shortened by 6 bases and J by 7 bases, with 13 bases between the two germline ends. Germline assignment: CDR1 ENHRY and CDR2 SYGVKD. As DNA, the CDR3 is TGTGCCATCAGCCCGGACATGTCGCAGCCCCAGCATTTT. Translating gives CAISPDMSQPQHF.

This sequence joins TRBV28 and TRBJ1-3, with no clear D. CDR3 size: 10 residues. V was pared by 7 bases and J by 10 bases, with 8 bases between. Germline V gene data show CDR1 as MDHEN and CDR2 as SYDVKM. DNA for the CDR3: TGTGCCAGCACCTCTCGGACCATATATTTT. Its protein is CASTSRTIYF.

V and J are TRBV28 and TRBJ1-5; D is ambiguous. Trimming took off 7 bases at V and 2 bases at J, with 15 bases between the two ends. CDR3 length: 15 amino acids. CDR1 MDHEN and CDR2 SYDVKM come from the germline V gene. In nucleotides, the CDR3 is TGTGCCAGCAATCGAGCAGGCCAGGGCAATCAGCCCCAGCATTTT. Amino acid sequence: CASNRAGQGNQPQHF.